The clone carrying this T cell receptor (beta chain) appeared a few times. Antigen: not known. V dropped 4 bases and J dropped 2 bases, with 11 bases sitting between them. The germline V gene has CDR1 LNHDA and CDR2 SQIVND (reference sequence). CDR3 size: 14 residues. The Oncomine TCR Beta short-read assay was what sequenced the DNA obtained from cultured CD4+ T cells. In TCRdb, the PCR reads were re-called with MiXCR into one record per CDR3 protein. The sample shows 15,000 to 20,000 distinct CDR3 sequences, around 47% of them seen only once. The sample comes from a study of vaccination and CD4 T cells after COVID-19. Treatment reported: approximately 9-day PBMC culture with coronavirus spike peptide pools or control peptides (ViraFEST assay).

This TCR was recovered from a human donor who had recovered from COVID-19. Here the sequenced sample was CD4+ T cells from blood, cultured in vitro, taken before SARS-CoV-2 vaccination. This chain joins TRBV19 and TRBJ1-2; D gene uncertain. In DNA form, the CDR3 reads TGTGCCAGTAGTACGCAGGTCGAGAACTATGGCTACACCTTC. Protein product: CASSTQVENYGYTF.